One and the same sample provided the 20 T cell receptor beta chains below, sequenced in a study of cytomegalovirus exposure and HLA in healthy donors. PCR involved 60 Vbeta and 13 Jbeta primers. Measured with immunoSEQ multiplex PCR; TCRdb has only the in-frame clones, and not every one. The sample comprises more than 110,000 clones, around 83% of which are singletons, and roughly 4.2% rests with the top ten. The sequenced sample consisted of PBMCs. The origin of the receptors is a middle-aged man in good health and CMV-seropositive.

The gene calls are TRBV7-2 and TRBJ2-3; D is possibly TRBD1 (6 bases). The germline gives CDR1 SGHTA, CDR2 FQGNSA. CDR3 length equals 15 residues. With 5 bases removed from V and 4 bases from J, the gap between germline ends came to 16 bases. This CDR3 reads CASSRNSGAADTQYF. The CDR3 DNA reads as TGTGCCAGCAGCCGAAACTCAGGGGCGGCAGATACGCAGTATTTT.

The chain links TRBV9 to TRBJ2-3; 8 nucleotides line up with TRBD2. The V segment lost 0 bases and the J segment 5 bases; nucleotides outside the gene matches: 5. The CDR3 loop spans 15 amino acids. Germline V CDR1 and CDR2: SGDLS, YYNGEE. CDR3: CASSVGGTRGDTQYF. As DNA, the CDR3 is TGTGCCAGCAGCGTAGGGGGGACTAGGGGAGATACGCAGTATTTT.

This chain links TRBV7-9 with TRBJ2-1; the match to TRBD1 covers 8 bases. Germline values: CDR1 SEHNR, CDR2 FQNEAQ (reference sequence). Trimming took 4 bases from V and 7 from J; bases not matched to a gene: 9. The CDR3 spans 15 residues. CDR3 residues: CASSYPQGVRNEQFF. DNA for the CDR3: TGTGCCAGCAGCTATCCACAGGGGGTTAGGAATGAGCAGTTCTTC.

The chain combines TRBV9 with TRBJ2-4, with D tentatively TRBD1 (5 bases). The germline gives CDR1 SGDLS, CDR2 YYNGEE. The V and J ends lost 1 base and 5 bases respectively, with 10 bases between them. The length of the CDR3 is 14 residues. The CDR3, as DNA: TGTGCCAGCAGCGTATCAGGGTCGGAAAACATTCAGTACTTC. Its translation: CASSVSGSENIQYF.

CDR3 protein: CASSRTSGSCEQYF. Written as DNA, the CDR3 is TGTGCCAGCAGCCGGACTAGCGGGAGTTGCGAGCAGTACTTC. This chain uses TRBV7-9 with TRBJ2-7; 13 nucleotides match TRBD2. Trimming took 5 bases from V and 6 from J; bases not matched to a gene: 4. From germline, CDR1 is SEHNR and CDR2 FQNEAQ (reference sequence). The CDR3 runs 14 residues.

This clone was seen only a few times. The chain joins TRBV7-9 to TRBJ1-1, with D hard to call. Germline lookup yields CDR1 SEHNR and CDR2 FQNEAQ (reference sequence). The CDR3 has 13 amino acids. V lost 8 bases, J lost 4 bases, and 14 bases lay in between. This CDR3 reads CASSGALLTEAFF. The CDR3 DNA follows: TGTGCCAGCTCTGGTGCGCTGCTCACTGAAGCTTTCTTT.

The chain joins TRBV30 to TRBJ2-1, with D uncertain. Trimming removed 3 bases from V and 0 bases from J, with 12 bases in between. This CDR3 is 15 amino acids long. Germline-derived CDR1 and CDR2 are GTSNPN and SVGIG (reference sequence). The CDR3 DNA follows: TGTGCCTGGAGGGGCATACCGAGCTCCTACAATGAGCAGTTCTTC. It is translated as CAWRGIPSSYNEQFF.

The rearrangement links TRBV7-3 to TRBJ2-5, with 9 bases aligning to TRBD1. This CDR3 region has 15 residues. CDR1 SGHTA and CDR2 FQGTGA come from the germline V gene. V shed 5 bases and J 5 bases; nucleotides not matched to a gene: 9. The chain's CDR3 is CASSQTGGSRETQYF. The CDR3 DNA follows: TGTGCCAGCAGCCAAACAGGGGGCTCTAGGGAGACCCAGTACTTC. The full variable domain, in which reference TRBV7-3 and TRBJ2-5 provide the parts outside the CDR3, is GAGVSQTPSNKVTEKGKYVELRCDPISGHTALYWYRQSLGQGPEFLIYFQGTGAADDSGLPNDRFFAVRPEGSVSTLKIQRTERGDSAVYLCASSQTGGSRETQYFGPGTRLLVL.

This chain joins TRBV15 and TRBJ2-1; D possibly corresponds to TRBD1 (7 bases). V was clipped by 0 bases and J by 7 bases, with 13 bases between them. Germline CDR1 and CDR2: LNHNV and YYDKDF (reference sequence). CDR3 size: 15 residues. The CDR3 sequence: CATSRDRAGGNEQFF. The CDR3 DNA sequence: TGTGCCACCAGCAGAGATCGGGCAGGGGGGAATGAGCAGTTCTTC.

DNA for the CDR3: TGTGCCTGGAGTATGAAGGGGGCCGAGACCCAGTACTTC. Amino acid sequence: CAWSMKGAETQYF. The chain employs TRBV30 and TRBJ2-5, with 7 bases aligning to TRBD1. The length of the CDR3 is 13 residues. Looked up from germline, CDR1 is GTSNPN and CDR2 is SVGIG (reference sequence). With V trimmed by 2 bases and J by 5 bases, 5 bases remained unmatched. The complete variable domain, with remaining parts taken from reference TRBV30 and TRBJ2-5, reads SQTIHQWPATLVQPVGSPLSLECTVEGTSNPNLYWYRQAAGRGLQLLFYSVGIGQISSEVPQNLSASRPQDRQFILSSKKLLLSDSGFYLCAWSMKGAETQYFGPGTRLLVL.

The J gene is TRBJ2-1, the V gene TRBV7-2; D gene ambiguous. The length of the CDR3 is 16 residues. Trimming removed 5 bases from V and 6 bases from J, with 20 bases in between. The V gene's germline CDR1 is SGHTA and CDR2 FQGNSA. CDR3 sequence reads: CASSNRYGPLSNEQFF. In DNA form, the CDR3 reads TGTGCCAGCAGCAACCGCTACGGCCCACTATCCAATGAGCAGTTCTTC.

The CDR3, as DNA: TGTGCCAGCAGTGGTGGGGGACAGTCCTACGAGCAGTACTTC. Amino acid sequence: CASSGGGQSYEQYF. The chain links TRBV6-1 to TRBJ2-7; 7 nucleotides line up with TRBD1. Germline assignment: CDR1 MNHNS and CDR2 SASEGT. The CDR3 covers 14 residues. V shed 4 bases and J 1 base; nucleotides not matched to a gene: 4.

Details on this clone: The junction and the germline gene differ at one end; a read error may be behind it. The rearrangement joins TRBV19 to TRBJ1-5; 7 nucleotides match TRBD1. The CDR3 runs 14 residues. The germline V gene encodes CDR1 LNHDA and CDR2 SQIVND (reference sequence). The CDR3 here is CASRPQGSYQPQHF. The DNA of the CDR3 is TGTGCCAGTAGGCCACAGGGGTCCTATCAACCCCAGCATTTT. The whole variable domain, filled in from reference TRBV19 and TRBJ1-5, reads DGGITQSPKYLFRKEGQNVTLSCEQNLNHDAMYWYRQDPGQGLRLIYYSQIVNDFQKGDIAEGYSVSREKKESFPLTVTSAQKNPTAFYLCASRPQGSYQPQHFGDGTRLSIL.

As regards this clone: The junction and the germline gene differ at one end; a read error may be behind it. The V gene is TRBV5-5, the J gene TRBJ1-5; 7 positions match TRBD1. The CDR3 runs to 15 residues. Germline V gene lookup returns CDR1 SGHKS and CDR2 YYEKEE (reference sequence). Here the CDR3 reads CASRLGQKNNQPQHF. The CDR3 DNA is TGTGCCAGCAGGTTGGGACAGAAAAACAATCAGCCCCAGCATTTT.

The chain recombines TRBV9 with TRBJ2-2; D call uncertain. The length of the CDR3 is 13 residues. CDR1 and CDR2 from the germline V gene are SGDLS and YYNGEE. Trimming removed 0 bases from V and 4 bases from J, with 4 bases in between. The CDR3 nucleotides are TGTGCCAGCAGCGTAGACGGCACCGGGGAGCTGTTTTTT. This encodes CASSVDGTGELFF.

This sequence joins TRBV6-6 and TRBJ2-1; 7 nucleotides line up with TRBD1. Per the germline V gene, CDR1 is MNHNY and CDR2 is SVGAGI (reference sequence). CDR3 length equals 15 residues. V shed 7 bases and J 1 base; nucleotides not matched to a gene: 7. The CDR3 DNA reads TGTGCCAGCAAAGACAGGGTACGTTCCTACAATGAGCAGTTCTTC. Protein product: CASKDRVRSYNEQFF.

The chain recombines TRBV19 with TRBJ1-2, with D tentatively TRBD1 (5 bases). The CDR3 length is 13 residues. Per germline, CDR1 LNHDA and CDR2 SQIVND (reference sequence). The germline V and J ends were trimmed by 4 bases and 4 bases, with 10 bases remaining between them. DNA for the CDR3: TGTGCCAGTAGTAGGGACTTCACCTATGGCTACACCTTC. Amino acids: CASSRDFTYGYTF.

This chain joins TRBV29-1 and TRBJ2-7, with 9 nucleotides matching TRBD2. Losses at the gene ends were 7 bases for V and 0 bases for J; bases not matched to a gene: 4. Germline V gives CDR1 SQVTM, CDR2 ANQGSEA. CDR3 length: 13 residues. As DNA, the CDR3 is TGCAGCGGGAGAGCGGGAGGCTCCTACGAGCAGTACTTC. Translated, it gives CSGRAGGSYEQYF.

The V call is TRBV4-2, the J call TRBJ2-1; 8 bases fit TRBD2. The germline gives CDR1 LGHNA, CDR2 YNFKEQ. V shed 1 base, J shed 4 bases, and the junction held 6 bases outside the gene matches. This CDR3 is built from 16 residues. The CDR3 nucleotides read TGTGCCAGCAGCCAAGCCGGGACTAGGGGATACAATGAGCAGTTCTTC. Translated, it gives CASSQAGTRGYNEQFF.

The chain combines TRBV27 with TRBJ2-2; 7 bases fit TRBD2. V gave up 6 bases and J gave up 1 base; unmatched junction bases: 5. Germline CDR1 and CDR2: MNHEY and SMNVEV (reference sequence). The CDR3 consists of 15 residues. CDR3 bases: TGTGCCAGCAGAATAGCGGGTGAGAACACCGGGGAGCTGTTTTTT. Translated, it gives CASRIAGENTGELFF.